The TCR beta chain described here comes from a study of chemoradiotherapy in HPV16-positive cancers. The V and J ends lost 7 bases and 6 bases respectively, with 11 bases between them. CDR1 is SGHTA and CDR2 is FQGNSA in the germline V gene. The CDR3 spans 12 residues. Study results and limitations: During treatment, candidate HPV-specific clones and E7-related motifs expanded in tumor.

Data came from immunoSEQ multiplex PCR; TCRdb stores just in-frame clones and leaves some out. This sample yields more than 9,500 clones, of which about three quarters are seen a single time; approximately 2% belongs to the top ten. This clone was picked up one time. Its specificity is not known. The TCR originated in a human donor with HPV-associated anogenital cancer. The sample was collected from a patient who underwent chemoradiotherapy. The chain carries TRBV7-2 and TRBJ2-3; D uncertain. The CDR3 protein is CASTPLRDTQYF. In nucleotides, the CDR3 is TGTGCCAGCACCCCTTTGCGGGATACGCAGTATTTT.